This entry lists 18 T cell receptor beta chains sequenced from one sample in a study of blood T cell repertoires in COVID-19. Clones were sequenced by immunoSEQ multiplex PCR, and TCRdb holds only the in-frame ones, with some missing. The data hold under 300,000 clones, with 83% observed a single time. The source material was peripheral blood. These receptors were taken from a human donor in a cohort sampled during active COVID-19.

This clone showed up just a few times. The chain recombines TRBV7-2 with TRBJ2-1; 7 bases are a match to TRBD2. CDR1 is SGHTA and CDR2 is FQGNSA in the germline V gene. J gave up 4 bases and V 1 base, and 4 bases lay outside the gene matches. This CDR3 has 15 residues. CDR3 nucleotide sequence: TGTGCCAGCAGCTTAGTGGGCGGGAGATACAATGAGCAGTTCTTC. Its protein is CASSLVGGRYNEQFF.

The sample holds one count of this clone. The chain is built from TRBV19 and TRBJ1-1, with D maybe TRBD1 (6 bases). V shed 8 bases and J shed 6 bases, with 10 bases lying between them. The CDR3 sequence is 11 residues long. Germline V gives CDR1 LNHDA, CDR2 SQIVND (reference sequence). In DNA form, the CDR3 reads TGTGCCAGTTTCAGGGGAGCTGAAGCTTTCTTT. It encodes CASFRGAEAFF.

V gene TRBV24-1 combines with J gene TRBJ2-3; TRBD2 agrees at 8 bases. J was trimmed by 0 bases and V by 9 bases; bases with no gene match: 4. Per germline, CDR1 KGHDR and CDR2 SFDVKD. The CDR3 loop spans 14 amino acids. CDR3 nucleotide sequence: TGTGCCACCTCCCGGGGGGGGAGCACAGATACGCAGTATTTT. Its translation is CATSRGGSTDTQYF.

In the case of this clone: Other DNA sequences within the sample encode an identical CDR3. The gene calls are TRBV3-1 (or the pseudogene TRBV3-2) and TRBJ2-5, with 7 bases fitting TRBD1. V lost 6 bases and J lost 3; bases outside the gene matches: 1. The germline V gene has CDR1 LGHDT and CDR2 YNNKEL (reference sequence). The CDR3 has 12 amino acids. The CDR3 loop is CASRDREETQYF. CDR3 DNA sequence: TGTGCCAGCAGAGACAGGGAAGAGACCCAGTACTTC.

This chain connects TRBV7-2 to TRBJ2-3; no firm D call. V shed 3 bases and J shed 5 bases, with 12 bases lying between them. The CDR3 runs to 14 residues. Germline assignment: CDR1 SGHTA and CDR2 FQGNSA. As DNA, the CDR3 is TGTGCCAGCAGCTTTTATGGCCGCGGAGATACGCAGTATTTT. This gives the protein CASSFYGRGDTQYF.

Turning to this clone: This sample includes further DNA sequences coding for the same CDR3. The genes are TRBV12-3 or TRBV12-4 and TRBJ2-7; D call uncertain. The V gene lost 6 bases and the J gene lost 4 bases, with 7 bases spanning the gap. This CDR3 spans 11 amino acids. The DNA of the CDR3 is TGTGCCAGCAGCCTCGAGTACGAGCAGTACTTC. Translation: CASSLEYEQYF.

The chain uses TRBV12-5 and TRBJ2-3; no clear D gene. The V gene's germline CDR1 is LGHNT and CDR2 FRNRAP. Trimming pared 5 bases from V and 0 bases from J, leaving 15 bases between. The CDR3 has 16 residues. CDR3 bases: TGTGCTAGTGGTCTCATATTAGCAATTAGCACAGATACGCAGTATTTT. This translates into CASGLILAISTDTQYF.

The V and J genes are TRBV5-8 and TRBJ1-2; possibly TRBD1 for D (6 bases). There are 14 residues in the CDR3. Germline V gene lookup returns CDR1 SGHTS and CDR2 YDEGEE. Trimming removed 10 bases at V and 4 bases at J, with 20 bases between. CDR3 region: CAGTYRDLGYGYTF. The CDR3, as DNA: TGTGCCGGCACTTACAGGGACCTAGGCTATGGCTACACCTTC.

The DNA for the CDR3 is TGTGCCAGCAGTTGGGAGGGGAGGGTTAGTCAGCCCCAGCATTTT. Its protein is CASSWEGRVSQPQHF. V gene TRBV28 combines with J gene TRBJ1-5; a possible D gene is TRBD1 (5 bases). The V and J ends lost 4 bases and 6 bases respectively, with 16 bases between them. This CDR3 spans 15 amino acids. Germline V gives CDR1 MDHEN, CDR2 SYDVKM.

J is TRBJ2-7 and V is TRBV14; D unclear. The V end was cut by 2 bases, the J end by 3 bases, with 5 bases between. The CDR3 has 12 amino acids. Germline V gene data show CDR1 as SGHDN and CDR2 as FVKESK. The CDR3: CASSQFGYEQYF. CDR3 bases: TGTGCCAGCAGCCAATTCGGCTACGAGCAGTACTTC.

This rearrangement joins TRBV18 to TRBJ1-2; 7 bases are shared with TRBD1. Trimming took 6 bases from V and 4 from J; bases not matched to a gene: 11. Germline V gene sequence: CDR1 KGHSH, CDR2 LQKENI. This CDR3 region has 15 residues. CDR3 loop: CASSRIQGNLYGYTF. DNA for the CDR3: TGTGCCAGCTCTCGAATACAGGGGAACCTCTATGGCTACACCTTC. The variable domain in full, completed from reference TRBV18 and TRBJ1-2, reads NAGVMQNPRHLVRRRGQEARLRCSPMKGHSHVYWYRQLPEEGLKFMVYLQKENIIDESGMPKERFSAEFPKEGPSILRIQQVVRGDSAAYFCASSRIQGNLYGYTFGSGTRLTVV.

This clone was counted a single time. V is TRBV5-5 and J is TRBJ2-7; D is possibly TRBD1 (6 bases). Germline V gives CDR1 SGHKS, CDR2 YYEKEE (reference sequence). The length of the CDR3 is 15 residues. Trimming pared 4 bases from V and 6 bases from J, leaving 20 bases between. Here the CDR3 reads CASSARTDPGFEQYF. In nucleotides, the CDR3 is TGTGCCAGCAGCGCCCGGACAGACCCCGGGTTCGAGCAGTACTTC.

The CDR3 bases are TGTGCCAGCAGCTTAGCCTCAGGCGGGGAGCAGTACTTC. Translation: CASSLASGGEQYF. This chain joins TRBV11-2 and TRBJ2-7; the D gene is possibly TRBD2 (5 bases). Trimming removed 1 base from V and 7 bases from J, with 11 bases in between. The CDR3 consists of 13 residues. Germline V lookup: CDR1 SGHAT, CDR2 FQNNGV. The full variable domain, in which reference TRBV11-2 and TRBJ2-7 provide the parts outside the CDR3, is EAGVAQSPRYKIIEKRQSVAFWCNPISGHATLYWYQQILGQGPKLLIQFQNNGVVDDSQLPKDRFSAERLKGVDSTLKIQPAKLEDSAVYLCASSLASGGEQYFGPGTRLTVT.

This chain uses TRBV9 with TRBJ2-5; weak D call: TRBD2 (6 bases). V lost 0 bases, J lost 5 bases, and 14 bases lay in between. Germline values: CDR1 SGDLS, CDR2 YYNGEE. This CDR3 contains 15 residues. CDR3 DNA sequence: TGTGCCAGCAGCGTAGAGGGGAGGCAGGGCGAGACCCAGTACTTC. Translating it yields CASSVEGRQGETQYF.

V and J are TRBV28 and TRBJ2-1; possible D gene TRBD2, 6 bases. Trimming shortened V by 0 bases and J by 15 bases, and 21 bases separated the two germline ends. The CDR3 contains 15 residues. Germline lookup yields CDR1 MDHEN and CDR2 SYDVKM. CDR3 DNA sequence: TGTGCCAGCAGTTTATGGGTGCCGGACACGGAGGGTACGTTCTTC. Protein sequence: CASSLWVPDTEGTFF.

V usage is TRBV2 and J usage is TRBJ1-1; D ambiguous. Germline CDR1 SNHLY, CDR2 FYNNEI. The V gene lost 8 bases and the J gene lost 4 bases, with 23 bases spanning the gap. The CDR3 loop spans 16 amino acids. CDR3 residues: CASLLARGRASTEAFF. CDR3 DNA sequence: TGTGCCAGCCTACTCGCCCGAGGGCGGGCGAGCACTGAAGCTTTCTTT. Drawing the rest from reference TRBV2 and TRBJ1-1, the complete variable domain is EPEVTQTPSHQVTQMGQEVILRCVPISNHLYFYWYRQILGQKVEFLVSFYNNEISEKSEIFDDQFSVERPDGSNFTLKIRSTKLEDSAMYFCASLLARGRASTEAFFGQGTRLTVV.

The chain has TRBV5-1 and TRBJ2-7, with TRBD1 matching over 11 bases. Trimming at V came to 4 bases and at J to 3 bases, leaving 9 bases not matched to a gene. Germline V gene lookup returns CDR1 SGHRS and CDR2 YFSETQ. The CDR3 is 16 amino acids. CDR3 sequence: CASSQEPGQGGYEQYF. CDR3 in DNA: TGCGCCAGCAGCCAGGAACCGGGACAGGGGGGCTACGAGCAGTACTTC.

J is TRBJ2-7 and V is TRBV19; TRBD2 matches 12 bases. V lost 5 bases to trimming and J lost 7 bases; unmatched junction nucleotides: 12. The CDR3 loop spans 16 amino acids. Germline lookup yields CDR1 LNHDA and CDR2 SQIVND (reference sequence). The CDR3 protein is CASSPRTSGKRGEQYF. The CDR3 coding sequence is TGTGCCAGTAGTCCGCGGACTAGCGGGAAGAGGGGAGAGCAGTACTTC.